This T cell receptor (beta chain) derives from a study of blood T cell repertoires in COVID-19. Study summary: Spain, Italy and the United States supplied samples that represented acute and convalescent COVID-19.

The CDR3 covers 15 residues. Trimming removed 0 bases at V and 0 bases at J, with 7 bases between. Germline V CDR1 and CDR2: SEHNR, FQNEAQ (reference sequence). Cohorts were based on clinical histories the participants reported. This table comes from immunoSEQ multiplex PCR, and its TCRdb copy is limited to in-frame clones, with some not included. Of about 400,000 clones in the sample, about 90% are singletons; the top ten hold 1.5% to 2%. This chain joins TRBV7-9 and TRBJ2-3, with D perhaps matching TRBD1 (6 bases). What was sequenced was PBMCs or T cells enriched from blood (not recorded which). This clonotype originated in a man aged 40-55 years in a cohort exposed to, infected with or recovered from COVID-19 (not recorded which). The CDR3 loop reads CASSLAQGSTDTQYF. The CDR3 coding sequence is TGTGCCAGCAGCTTAGCTCAGGGGAGCACAGATACGCAGTATTTT. The entire variable domain, with the rest obtained from reference TRBV7-9 and TRBJ2-3, is as follows: DTGVSQNPRHKITKRGQNVTFRCDPISEHNRLYWYRQTLGQGPEFLTYFQNEAQLEKSRLLSDRFSAERPKGSFSTLEIQRTEQGDSAMYLCASSLAQGSTDTQYFGPGTRLTVL.